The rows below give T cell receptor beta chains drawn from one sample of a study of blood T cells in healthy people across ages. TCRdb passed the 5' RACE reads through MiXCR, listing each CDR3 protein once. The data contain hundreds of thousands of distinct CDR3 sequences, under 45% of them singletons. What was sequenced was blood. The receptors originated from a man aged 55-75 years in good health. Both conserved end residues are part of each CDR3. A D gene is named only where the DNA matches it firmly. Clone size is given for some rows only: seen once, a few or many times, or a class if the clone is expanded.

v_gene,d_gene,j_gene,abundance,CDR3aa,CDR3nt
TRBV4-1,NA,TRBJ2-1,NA,CASSQGTDFCNEQFF,TGCGCCAGCAGCCAAGGGACAGACTTCTGCAATGAGCAGTTCTTC
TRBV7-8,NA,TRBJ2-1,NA,CASSTTGQSSYNEQFF,TGTGCCAGCAGCACTACCGGACAGAGCTCCTACAATGAGCAGTTCTTC
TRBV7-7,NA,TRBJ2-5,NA,CASSLGRDGETQYF,TGTGCTAGCAGCTTAGGCAGGGACGGAGAGACCCAGTACTTC
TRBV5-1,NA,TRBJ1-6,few,CASSFKGDANSPLHF,TGCGCCAGCAGCTTTAAGGGAGACGCGAATTCACCCCTCCACTTT
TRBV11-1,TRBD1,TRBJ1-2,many,CASSSRTGTGYTF,TGTGCCAGCAGCTCTCGGACAGGAACGGGCTACACCTTC
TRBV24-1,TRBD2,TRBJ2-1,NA,CATSDPSTSGAPNEQFF,TGTGCCACCAGTGATCCATCGACTAGCGGGGCCCCCAATGAGCAGTTCTTC
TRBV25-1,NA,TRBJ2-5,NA,CASSDPRRGETQYF,TGTGCCAGCAGTGACCCCCGCCGGGGGGAGACCCAGTACTTC
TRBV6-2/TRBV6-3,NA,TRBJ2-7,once,CASKAPTTIFYEQYF,TGTGCCAGCAAGGCCCCCACGACAATTTTCTACGAGCAGTACTTC
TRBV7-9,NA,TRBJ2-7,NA,CASSLGQPLYEQYF,TGTGCCAGCAGCTTAGGACAGCCTTTATACGAGCAGTACTTC
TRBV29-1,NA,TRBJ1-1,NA,CSVTHRDRREAFF,TGCAGCGTCACGCACCGGGACCGGCGAGAGGCTTTCTTT
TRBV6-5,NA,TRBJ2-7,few,CASSYSPGSYEQYF,TGTGCCAGCAGTTACTCGCCAGGGTCCTACGAGCAGTACTTC
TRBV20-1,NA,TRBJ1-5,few,CSASGWDQPQHF,TGCAGTGCTAGCGGGTGGGATCAGCCCCAGCATTTT
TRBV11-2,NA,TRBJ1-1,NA,CASSLEGKIAFF,TGTGCCAGCAGCTTGGAGGGGAAGATCGCTTTCTTT
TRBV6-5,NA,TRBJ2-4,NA,CASSFTPGLAKNIQYF,TGTGCCAGCAGCTTCACCCCGGGGCTAGCCAAAAACATTCAGTACTTC
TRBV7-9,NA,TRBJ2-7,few,CASSKRDSSYEQYF,TGTGCCAGCAGCAAACGGGACTCTTCCTACGAGCAGTACTTC
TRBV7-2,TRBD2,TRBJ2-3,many,CASSEPGLAGGRTDTQYF,TGTGCCAGCAGCGAGCCGGGACTAGCGGGGGGGCGCACAGATACGCAGTATTTT
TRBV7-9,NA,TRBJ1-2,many,CASSLGHGYTF,TGTGCCAGCAGCTTGGGTCATGGCTACACCTTC
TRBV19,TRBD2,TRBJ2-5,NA,CASSARGSGGKETQYF,TGTGCCAGTAGTGCCCGGGGTAGCGGGGGGAAAGAGACCCAGTACTTC
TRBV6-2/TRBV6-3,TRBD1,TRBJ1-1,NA,CASRRQGRATEAFF,TGTGCCAGCAGAAGACAGGGGCGGGCGACTGAAGCTTTCTTT
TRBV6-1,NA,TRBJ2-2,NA,CASSDRGEELFF,TGTGCCAGCAGTGATCGGGGTGAGGAGCTGTTTTTT
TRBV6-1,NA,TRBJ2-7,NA,CASSPRAYGEQYF,TGTGCCAGCAGTCCCCGGGCCTACGGGGAGCAGTACTTC
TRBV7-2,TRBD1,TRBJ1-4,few,CASSATGSNEKLFF,TGTGCCAGCAGCGCGACAGGGTCTAATGAAAAACTGTTTTTT
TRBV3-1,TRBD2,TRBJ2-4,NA,CASSLAGGMANIQYF,TGTGCCAGCAGCCTAGCGGGGGGTATGGCAAACATTCAGTACTTC
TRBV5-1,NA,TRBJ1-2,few,CASSKTPGGAYGYTF,TGCGCCAGCAGCAAAACCCCGGGGGGCGCCTATGGCTACACCTTC
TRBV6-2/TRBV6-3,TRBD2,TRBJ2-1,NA,CASRPLGGGDNEQFF,TGTGCCAGCAGGCCCCTGGGCGGGGGGGACAATGAGCAGTTCTTC
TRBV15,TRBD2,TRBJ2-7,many,CATSRRGGVYEQYF,TGTGCCACCAGCAGGCGCGGGGGGGTCTACGAGCAGTACTTC
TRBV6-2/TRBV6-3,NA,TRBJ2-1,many,CASSYLRVNEQFF,TGTGCCAGCAGTTATTTAAGGGTCAATGAGCAGTTCTTC
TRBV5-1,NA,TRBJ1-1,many,CASSSHDEAFF,TGCGCCAGCAGCTCCCACGACGAAGCTTTCTTT
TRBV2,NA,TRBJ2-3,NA,CASSKWDSTDTQYF,TGTGCCAGCAGTAAGTGGGACTCCACAGATACGCAGTATTTT
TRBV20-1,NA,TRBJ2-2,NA,CSAGAWTGELFF,TGCAGTGCGGGGGCATGGACCGGGGAGCTGTTTTTT
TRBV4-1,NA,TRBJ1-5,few,CASSQAPGLNPPQHF,TGCGCCAGCAGCCAGGCCCCCGGTTTGAACCCGCCCCAGCATTTT
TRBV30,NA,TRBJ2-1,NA,CAWGTLNEQFF,TGTGCCTGGGGGACGTTAAATGAGCAGTTCTTC
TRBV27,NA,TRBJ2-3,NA,CASRPYRGSTDTQYF,TGTGCCAGCCGACCTTACCGGGGAAGCACAGATACGCAGTATTTT
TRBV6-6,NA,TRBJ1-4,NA,CASTLGYQGRGLFF,TGTGCCAGCACTCTAGGGTACCAAGGTCGGGGACTGTTTTTT
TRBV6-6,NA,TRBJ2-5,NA,CASSYSVEDQETQYF,TGTGCCAGCAGTTACTCAGTCGAGGACCAAGAGACCCAGTACTTC
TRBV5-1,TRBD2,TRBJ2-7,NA,CASSPRTSGGYSYEQYF,TGCGCCAGCAGCCCCAGGACTAGCGGGGGCTACTCCTACGAGCAGTACTTC
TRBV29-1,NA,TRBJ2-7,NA,CSVGSGADEQYF,TGCAGCGTTGGGTCAGGGGCGGACGAGCAGTACTTC
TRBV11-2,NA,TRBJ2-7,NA,CASSSRTMGVNEQYF,TGTGCCAGCAGCTCCCGTACAATGGGTGTCAACGAGCAGTACTTC
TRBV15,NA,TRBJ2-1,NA,CATSRGQSYNEQFF,TGTGCCACCAGCAGAGGACAATCCTACAATGAGCAGTTCTTC